This paragraph reports one T cell receptor beta chain. This specimen belongs to a study of OX40 agonist ivuxolimab in advanced cancers. Between the trimmed V and J ends, which lost 10 bases and 0 bases, there was a span of 19 bases. This CDR3 has 17 residues. Germline V gene sequence: CDR1 SGHTA, CDR2 FQGNSA. Clones were sequenced by immunoSEQ multiplex PCR, and TCRdb holds only the in-frame ones, with some missing. The sample holds 83,000 or so clones; about 81% are singletons and the top ten take 1.5% to 2%. This chain uses TRBV7-2 with TRBJ2-6; maybe TRBD1 (6 bases). The source is an adult with an advanced solid tumor such as melanoma, head and neck, liver or kidney cancer. Source: CD4+ or CD8+ T cells sorted from blood, taken in a trial of the OX40 agonist ivuxolimab. CDR3 protein: CAIPRGKISSGANVLTF. The DNA for the CDR3 is TGTGCCATCCCGAGGGGGAAGATTAGCTCTGGGGCCAACGTCCTGACTTTC.